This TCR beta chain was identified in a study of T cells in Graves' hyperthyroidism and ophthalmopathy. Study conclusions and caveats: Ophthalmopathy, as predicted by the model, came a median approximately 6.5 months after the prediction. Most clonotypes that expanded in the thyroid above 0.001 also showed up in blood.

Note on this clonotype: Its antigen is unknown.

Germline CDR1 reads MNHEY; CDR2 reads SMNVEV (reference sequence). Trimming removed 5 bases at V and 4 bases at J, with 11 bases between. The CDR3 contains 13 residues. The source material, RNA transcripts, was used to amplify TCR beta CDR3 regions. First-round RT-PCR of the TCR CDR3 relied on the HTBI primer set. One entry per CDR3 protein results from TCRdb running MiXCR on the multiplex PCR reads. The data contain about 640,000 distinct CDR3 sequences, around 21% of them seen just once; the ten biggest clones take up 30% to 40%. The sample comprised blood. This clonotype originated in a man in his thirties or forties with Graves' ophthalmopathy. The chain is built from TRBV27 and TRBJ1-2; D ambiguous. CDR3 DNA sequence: TGTGCCAGCAGTCCGACAAGACGCTATGGCTACACCTTC. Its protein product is CASSPTRRYGYTF.